These T cell receptor beta chains were read from a single sample in a study of blood T cell repertoires in COVID-19. Clones were sequenced by immunoSEQ multiplex PCR, and TCRdb holds only the in-frame ones, with some missing. The table shows 110,000 or so clones, with approximately 84% occurring only once. The specimen was peripheral blood. The receptors stem from a man aged 50 or older with acute or convalescent COVID-19. Both conserved end residues are part of each CDR3. A D gene is named only where the DNA matches it firmly. The listing skips clone size in some rows; elsewhere it reads once, few, many or a size class.

abundance: once; j_gene: TRBJ1-4; v_gene: TRBV10-3; d_gene: NA; CDR3aa: CAISESGDINEKLFF; CDR3nt: TGTGCCATCAGTGAGTCGGGAGACATAAATGAAAAACTGTTTTTT
abundance: few; j_gene: TRBJ1-1; v_gene: TRBV29-1; d_gene: NA; CDR3aa: CSVVQLMNTEAFF; CDR3nt: TGCAGCGTTGTACAGTTAATGAACACTGAAGCTTTCTTT
abundance: NA; j_gene: TRBJ1-5; v_gene: TRBV4-1; d_gene: TRBD1; CDR3aa: CASSQQQGAGNQPQHF; CDR3nt: TGCGCCAGCAGCCAACAACAGGGGGCCGGCAATCAGCCCCAGCATTTT
abundance: NA; j_gene: TRBJ1-1; v_gene: TRBV27; d_gene: NA; CDR3aa: CASSLLGANTEAFF; CDR3nt: TGTGCCAGCAGTTTATTGGGGGCGAACACTGAAGCTTTCTTT
abundance: NA; j_gene: TRBJ1-5; v_gene: TRBV4-1; d_gene: NA; CDR3aa: CASSQDLRVRNQPQHF; CDR3nt: TGCGCCAGCAGCCAAGATCTGAGGGTGCGGAATCAGCCCCAGCATTTT
abundance: NA; j_gene: TRBJ2-7; v_gene: TRBV28; d_gene: NA; CDR3aa: CASSEDRYEQYF; CDR3nt: TGTGCCAGCAGCGAGGACAGATACGAGCAGTACTTC
abundance: NA; j_gene: TRBJ2-1; v_gene: TRBV11-3; d_gene: TRBD1; CDR3aa: CASSLGTGGMDEQFF; CDR3nt: TGTGCCAGCAGCTTAGGGACAGGGGGTATGGATGAGCAGTTCTTC
abundance: once; j_gene: TRBJ2-3; v_gene: TRBV2; d_gene: TRBD2; CDR3aa: CASRSTSGVKWDTQYF; CDR3nt: TGTGCCAGCAGATCGACTAGCGGGGTAAAGTGGGATACGCAGTATTTT
abundance: once; j_gene: TRBJ1-2; v_gene: TRBV27; d_gene: TRBD1; CDR3aa: CASSLLGQDGYTF; CDR3nt: TGTGCCAGCAGTTTACTGGGACAGGATGGCTACACCTTC
abundance: NA; j_gene: TRBJ2-4; v_gene: TRBV19; d_gene: TRBD1; CDR3aa: CASSIGERGPDIQYF; CDR3nt: TGTGCCAGTAGTATAGGGGAGAGGGGGCCAGACATTCAGTACTTC
abundance: NA; j_gene: TRBJ1-1; v_gene: TRBV5-1; d_gene: TRBD1; CDR3aa: CASSLAGTGSTEAFF; CDR3nt: TGCGCCAGCAGCTTGGCCGGGACAGGGAGCACTGAAGCTTTCTTT
abundance: NA; j_gene: TRBJ2-2; v_gene: TRBV10-1; d_gene: NA; CDR3aa: CASSPRNTGELFF; CDR3nt: TGCGCCAGCAGTCCGCGGAACACCGGGGAGCTGTTTTTT